This is a list of T cell receptor beta chains from one sample in a study of blood T cell repertoires in COVID-19. The repertoire was sequenced with immunoSEQ multiplex PCR; TCRdb's copy has only in-frame clones and lacks some. The sample has some 250,000 clones, around four fifths seen once. The sequenced material came from peripheral blood. The receptors were sampled from a man aged 55 to 70 with acute or convalescent COVID-19. Each CDR3 is given without its conserved first and last residue. A D gene is named only where the DNA matches it firmly. Not all rows give a size; the values are once, few, many and, for expanded clones, a class.

clone_size: -; j_call: TRBJ1-2; d_call: -; v_call: TRBV19; cdr3_aa: ASSIGGFYGYT
clone_size: -; j_call: TRBJ2-3; d_call: TRBD1; v_call: TRBV15; cdr3_aa: ATRQGAADTQY
clone_size: -; j_call: TRBJ1-5; d_call: -; v_call: TRBV14; cdr3_aa: ASSQGASGPQH
clone_size: -; j_call: TRBJ1-4; d_call: -; v_call: TRBV30; cdr3_aa: AWSRGGSGEKLF
clone_size: -; j_call: TRBJ2-7; d_call: TRBD1; v_call: TRBV10-2; cdr3_aa: ASSPTGFNPYEQY
clone_size: few; j_call: TRBJ1-3; d_call: -; v_call: TRBV3-1/TRBV3-2; cdr3_aa: ASSQAAGGNTIY
clone_size: -; j_call: TRBJ1-4; d_call: -; v_call: TRBV5-1; cdr3_aa: ASRTGKSNEKLF
clone_size: -; j_call: TRBJ1-2; d_call: TRBD1; v_call: TRBV10-3; cdr3_aa: AISRPGQGGYGYT
clone_size: -; j_call: TRBJ2-7; d_call: TRBD2; v_call: TRBV18; cdr3_aa: ASSPSGGVDEQY
clone_size: -; j_call: TRBJ2-1; d_call: TRBD1; v_call: TRBV18; cdr3_aa: ASSRDRAEQF
clone_size: -; j_call: TRBJ2-1; d_call: -; v_call: TRBV11-2; cdr3_aa: ASSSMSSTYNEQF
clone_size: -; j_call: TRBJ2-3; d_call: -; v_call: TRBV29-1; cdr3_aa: SVEELAMDTQY
clone_size: -; j_call: TRBJ1-2; d_call: -; v_call: TRBV7-9; cdr3_aa: ASSLPDAGNYGYT
clone_size: -; j_call: TRBJ2-1; d_call: TRBD2; v_call: TRBV6-5; cdr3_aa: ASSYSPSGSYNEQF
clone_size: -; j_call: TRBJ1-2; d_call: -; v_call: TRBV6-5; cdr3_aa: ASATLGGFYGYT
clone_size: -; j_call: TRBJ1-5; d_call: TRBD1; v_call: TRBV9; cdr3_aa: ASSARTGGNQPQH
clone_size: -; j_call: TRBJ2-2; d_call: TRBD1; v_call: TRBV5-6; cdr3_aa: ASSLTGAMNTGELF
clone_size: -; j_call: TRBJ1-3; d_call: -; v_call: TRBV9; cdr3_aa: ASSLGGDSGNTIY
clone_size: -; j_call: TRBJ1-5; d_call: -; v_call: TRBV20-1; cdr3_aa: SASVPGRVNSNQPQH
clone_size: few; j_call: TRBJ2-3; d_call: -; v_call: TRBV4-2; cdr3_aa: ASSQDVNRISTDTQY
clone_size: few; j_call: TRBJ1-6; d_call: -; v_call: TRBV12-5; cdr3_aa: ASGLEGISPLH
clone_size: -; j_call: TRBJ1-5; d_call: TRBD1; v_call: TRBV4-2; cdr3_aa: ASSQEVGTGGNQPQH
clone_size: -; j_call: TRBJ2-7; d_call: -; v_call: TRBV6-5; cdr3_aa: ASSYSQREY
clone_size: -; j_call: TRBJ2-3; d_call: -; v_call: TRBV7-2; cdr3_aa: ASSSKGVSSDTQY
clone_size: -; j_call: TRBJ1-1; d_call: -; v_call: TRBV21-1; cdr3_aa: ASTPPGQGARNTEAF
clone_size: -; j_call: TRBJ1-2; d_call: -; v_call: TRBV4-2; cdr3_aa: ASSQDWVGQYGYT
clone_size: -; j_call: TRBJ1-6; d_call: -; v_call: TRBV18; cdr3_aa: ASSPSEQPNSPLH
clone_size: -; j_call: TRBJ2-2; d_call: TRBD1; v_call: TRBV4-1; cdr3_aa: ASSQGWTGAGTGELF
clone_size: -; j_call: TRBJ1-3; d_call: -; v_call: TRBV2; cdr3_aa: ASSEALRGTGNTIY
clone_size: -; j_call: TRBJ2-5; d_call: TRBD2; v_call: TRBV7-8; cdr3_aa: ASSRRGSGVETQY
clone_size: -; j_call: TRBJ2-3; d_call: TRBD1; v_call: TRBV2; cdr3_aa: ASSEAGQGTDTQY
clone_size: -; j_call: TRBJ2-1; d_call: TRBD2; v_call: TRBV15; cdr3_aa: ATSIAPGLAGVSSYNEQF
clone_size: -; j_call: TRBJ2-5; d_call: -; v_call: TRBV21-1; cdr3_aa: ASSKPPGQETQY
clone_size: -; j_call: TRBJ2-5; d_call: TRBD2; v_call: TRBV5-1; cdr3_aa: ASSLVSSGAAGETQY
clone_size: -; j_call: TRBJ2-7; d_call: -; v_call: TRBV7-2; cdr3_aa: ASSLAGANYEQY
clone_size: -; j_call: TRBJ1-3; d_call: TRBD1; v_call: TRBV7-9; cdr3_aa: ASSSDRSSGNTIY
clone_size: -; j_call: TRBJ2-3; d_call: TRBD2; v_call: TRBV19; cdr3_aa: ASMSVGSGSGPDTQY
clone_size: -; j_call: TRBJ2-3; d_call: -; v_call: TRBV5-1; cdr3_aa: ASSEGADTQY
clone_size: -; j_call: TRBJ2-3; d_call: -; v_call: TRBV28; cdr3_aa: ASYNPREGTDTQY
clone_size: -; j_call: TRBJ1-1; d_call: TRBD1; v_call: TRBV6-5; cdr3_aa: ASTRQGGGTEAF
clone_size: -; j_call: TRBJ1-1; d_call: -; v_call: TRBV5-6; cdr3_aa: ASSPEEAEAF
clone_size: -; j_call: TRBJ2-7; d_call: -; v_call: TRBV19; cdr3_aa: ASSILGDFSYEQY
clone_size: -; j_call: TRBJ1-1; d_call: -; v_call: TRBV5-1; cdr3_aa: ASSFSGVAEAF
clone_size: -; j_call: TRBJ1-4; d_call: TRBD1; v_call: TRBV4-1; cdr3_aa: ASSQGVSGGEKLF